This T cell receptor beta chain originates from a study of circulating CD8 cells and anti-PD-1 response in melanoma. This clonotype is categorized as large. As yet, its antigen is unknown. From live CD3+CD8+TCRalphabeta+ cells, four PD-1 and/or TIGIT subsets were sorted. Each library started from around 15 ng of total RNA using the QIAseq Immune Repertoire TCR panel. Each CDR3 protein is one row after TCRdb ran MiXCR on the reads. This table holds some 150 distinct CDR3 sequences, 15% to 20% found once. Regarding the study as a whole: Under 7.5% of TRB clonotypes were shared between subsets at M1.

The receptor was isolated from a human donor with melanoma. The sample in question was CD8+ T cells from PBMCs, obtained at baseline or after one month of anti-PD-1 therapy (not recorded which).

The CDR3 region has the DNA TGCGCCAGCAGCCAAGACGGGACAGGGGGCGAGCAGTACTTC. Protein product: CASSQDGTGGEQYF. The chain links TRBV4-3 to TRBJ2-7; 11 bases line up with TRBD1. The length of the CDR3 is 14 residues. Trimming took 0 bases from V and 6 from J; bases not matched to a gene: 1. Germline-derived CDR1 and CDR2 are LGHNA and YSLEER.